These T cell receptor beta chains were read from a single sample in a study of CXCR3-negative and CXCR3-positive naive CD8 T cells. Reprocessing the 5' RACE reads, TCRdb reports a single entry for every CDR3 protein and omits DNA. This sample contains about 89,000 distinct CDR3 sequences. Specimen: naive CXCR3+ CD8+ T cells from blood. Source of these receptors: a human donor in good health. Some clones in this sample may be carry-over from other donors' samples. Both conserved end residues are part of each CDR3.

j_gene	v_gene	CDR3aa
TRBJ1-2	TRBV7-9	CATWLTVGGYTF
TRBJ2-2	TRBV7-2	CASSLEVLAGFPAGELFF
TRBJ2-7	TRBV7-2	CASSSPLAVNEQYF
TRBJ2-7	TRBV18	CASVPGLAASEQYF
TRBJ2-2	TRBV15	CATSRLPGELFF
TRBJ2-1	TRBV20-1	CSARASFDEQFF
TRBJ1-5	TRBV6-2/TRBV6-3	CASSYAAGDQPQHF
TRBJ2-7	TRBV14	CASSQENLAGFYEQYF
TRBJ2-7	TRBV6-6	CASSQPGQGPHEQYF
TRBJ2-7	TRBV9	CASSTRGGALAQEQYF
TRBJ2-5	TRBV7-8	CASSLYPETQYF
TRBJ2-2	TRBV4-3	CASSQVRLVNTGELFF
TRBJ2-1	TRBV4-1	CASSPLAGGDNEQFF
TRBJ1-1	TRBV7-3	CASSYTRNTEAFF
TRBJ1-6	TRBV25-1	CASSEFSPTYSPLHF
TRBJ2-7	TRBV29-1	CSVELGLGTDAYEQYF
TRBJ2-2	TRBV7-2	CASSLAWQGGGELFF
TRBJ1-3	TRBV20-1	CSARGDQPHGNTIYF
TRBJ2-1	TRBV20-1	CSDNPSTGTSGGYEQFF
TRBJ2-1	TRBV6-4	CASSDWGSEQFF
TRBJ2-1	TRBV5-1	CASSSTRLAGSNEQFF
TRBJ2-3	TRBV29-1	CSVDPPTIGTDTQYF
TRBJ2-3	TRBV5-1	CASSLGREEDTDTQYF
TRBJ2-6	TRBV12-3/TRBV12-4	CASSNSDSGANVLTF
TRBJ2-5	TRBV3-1	CASSWGQGHQETQYF
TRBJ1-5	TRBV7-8	CASSLDETGGVHQPQHF
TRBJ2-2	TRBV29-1	CSVVEGDLPGELFF
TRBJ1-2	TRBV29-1	CSIRGASGFYGYTF
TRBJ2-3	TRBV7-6	CASSLAGLAGYTDTQYF
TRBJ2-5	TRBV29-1	CSVDEGTQETQYF
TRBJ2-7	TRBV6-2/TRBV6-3	CASSWGLYEQYF
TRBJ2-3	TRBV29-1	CRRPSGRLDTQYF
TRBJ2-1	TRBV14	CASSQDSRWTIGYEQFF
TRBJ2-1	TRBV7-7	CASSLYVWGDSYNEQFF
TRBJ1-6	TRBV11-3	CASSLDAGEDSPLHF
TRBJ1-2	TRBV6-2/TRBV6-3	CASSYGQEGGYTF
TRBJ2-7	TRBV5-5	CASSFASGAYEQYF
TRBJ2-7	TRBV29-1	CSVEDFDRVDSYEQYF
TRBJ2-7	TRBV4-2	CASSQDLAIPHEQYF
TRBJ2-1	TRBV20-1	CSARVLGQFEKFF
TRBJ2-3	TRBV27	CASSFNARDTQYF
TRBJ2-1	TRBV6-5	CASSYSRGAWDEQFF
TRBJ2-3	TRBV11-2	CASIAGVGDTQYF
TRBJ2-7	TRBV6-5	CASGLAGGYEQYF
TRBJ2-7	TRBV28	CASSPRLRQGYEQYF
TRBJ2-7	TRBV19	CASSISSGSIYEQYF
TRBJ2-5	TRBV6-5	CASSYEGGETQYF
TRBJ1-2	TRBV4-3	CASSQDRQTNYGYTF
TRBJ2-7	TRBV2	CASSEPDRVYEQYF
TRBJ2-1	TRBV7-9	CASSLVQNEQFF
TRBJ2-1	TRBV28	CASSLGLGDRFYNEQFF
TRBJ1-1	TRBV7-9	CASSDRDRGLNTEAFF
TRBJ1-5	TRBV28	CASSLRDQPQHF
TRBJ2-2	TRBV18	CASSPRTGDTGELFF
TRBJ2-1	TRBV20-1	CSARDLGRGSDEQFF